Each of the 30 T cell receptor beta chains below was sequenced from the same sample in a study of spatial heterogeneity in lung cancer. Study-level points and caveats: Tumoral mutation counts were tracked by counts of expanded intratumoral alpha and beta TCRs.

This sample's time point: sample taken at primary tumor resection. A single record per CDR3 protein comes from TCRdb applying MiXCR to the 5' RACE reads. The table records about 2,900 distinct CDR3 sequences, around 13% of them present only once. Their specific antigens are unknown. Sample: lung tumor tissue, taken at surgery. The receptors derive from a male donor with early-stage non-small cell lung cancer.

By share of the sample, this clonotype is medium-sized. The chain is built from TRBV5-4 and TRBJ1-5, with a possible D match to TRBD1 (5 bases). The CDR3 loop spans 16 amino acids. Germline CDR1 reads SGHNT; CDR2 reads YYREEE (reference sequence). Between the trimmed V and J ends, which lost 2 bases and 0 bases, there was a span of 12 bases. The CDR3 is CASSFNGGRSNQPQHF. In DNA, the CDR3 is TGTGCCAGCAGCTTCAATGGGGGTCGTAGCAATCAGCCCCAGCATTTT.

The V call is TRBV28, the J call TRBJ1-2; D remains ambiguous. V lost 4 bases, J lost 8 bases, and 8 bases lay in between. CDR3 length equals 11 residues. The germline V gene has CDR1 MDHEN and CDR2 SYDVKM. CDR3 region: CASSYRLGYTF. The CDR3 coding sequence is TGTGCCAGCAGTTACCGTTTGGGCTACACCTTC.

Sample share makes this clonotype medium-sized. Here the CDR3 reads CASSFGLAGGDTQYF. The CDR3 DNA reads TGTGCCAGCAGTTTCGGACTAGCGGGAGGTGATACGCAGTATTTT. This rearrangement joins TRBV12-3 or TRBV12-4 to TRBJ2-3; 14 bases are shared with TRBD2. CDR3 size: 15 residues. Trimming at V came to 3 bases and at J to 6 bases, leaving 2 bases not matched to a gene.

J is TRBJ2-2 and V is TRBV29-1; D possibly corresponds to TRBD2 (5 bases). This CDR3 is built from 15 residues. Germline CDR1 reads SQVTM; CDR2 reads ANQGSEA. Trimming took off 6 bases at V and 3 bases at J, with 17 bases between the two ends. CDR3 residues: CSVKFPGLDTGELFF. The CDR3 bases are TGCAGCGTCAAGTTCCCGGGGTTAGACACCGGGGAGCTGTTTTTT.

CDR3 in DNA: TGCGCCAGCAGAGCCCTAGCGGGACAAGAGACCCAGTACTTC. This sequence encodes CASRALAGQETQYF. This chain connects TRBV5-1 to TRBJ2-5, with 9 positions matching TRBD2. CDR3 length equals 14 residues. Germline trimming cut 5 bases from V and 2 bases from J; bases unmatched to any gene: 4. CDR1 is SGHRS and CDR2 is YFSETQ in the germline V gene.

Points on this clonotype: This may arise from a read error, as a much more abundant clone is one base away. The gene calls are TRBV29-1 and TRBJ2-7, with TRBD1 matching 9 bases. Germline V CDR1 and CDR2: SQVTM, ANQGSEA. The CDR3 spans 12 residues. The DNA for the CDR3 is TGCGGCGTTGGACAGGGGCCCTACGAGCAGTACTTC. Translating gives CGVGQGPYEQYF.

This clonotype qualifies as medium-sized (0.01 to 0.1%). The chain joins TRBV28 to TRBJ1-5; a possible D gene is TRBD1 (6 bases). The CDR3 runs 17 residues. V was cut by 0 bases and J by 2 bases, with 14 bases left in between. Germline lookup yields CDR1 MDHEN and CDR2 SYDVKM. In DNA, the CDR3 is TGTGCCAGCAGTTTATGGGGAGGGGGAAAGGGCAATCAGCCCCAGCATTTT. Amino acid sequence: CASSLWGGGKGNQPQHF.

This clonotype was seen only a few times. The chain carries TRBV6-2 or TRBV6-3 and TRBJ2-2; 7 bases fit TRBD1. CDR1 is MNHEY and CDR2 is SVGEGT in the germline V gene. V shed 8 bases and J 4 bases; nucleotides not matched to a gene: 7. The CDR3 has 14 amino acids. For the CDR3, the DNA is TGTGCCAGCCGTAAGACAGGGTCCACCGGGGAGCTGTTTTTT. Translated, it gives CASRKTGSTGELFF.

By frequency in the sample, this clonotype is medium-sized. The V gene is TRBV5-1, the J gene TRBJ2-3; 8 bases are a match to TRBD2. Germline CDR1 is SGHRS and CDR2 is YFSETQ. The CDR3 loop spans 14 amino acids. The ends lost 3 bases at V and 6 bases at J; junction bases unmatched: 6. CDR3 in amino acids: CASSSSGGEDTQYF. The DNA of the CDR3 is TGCGCCAGCAGCTCCAGCGGGGGCGAGGATACGCAGTATTTT.

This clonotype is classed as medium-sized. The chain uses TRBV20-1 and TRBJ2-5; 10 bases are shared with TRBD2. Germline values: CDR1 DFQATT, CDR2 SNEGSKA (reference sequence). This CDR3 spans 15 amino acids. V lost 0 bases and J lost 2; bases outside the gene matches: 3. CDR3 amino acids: CSARDFSGGQETQYF. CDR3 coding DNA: TGCAGTGCTAGAGATTTTAGCGGGGGGCAAGAGACCCAGTACTTC.

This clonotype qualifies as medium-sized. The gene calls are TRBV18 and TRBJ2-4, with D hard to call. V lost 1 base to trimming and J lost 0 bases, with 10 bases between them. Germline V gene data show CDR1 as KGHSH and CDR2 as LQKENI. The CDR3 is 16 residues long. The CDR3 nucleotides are TGTGCCAGCTCACCACGAAGAGGTTTAGCCAAAAACATTCAGTACTTC. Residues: CASSPRRGLAKNIQYF.

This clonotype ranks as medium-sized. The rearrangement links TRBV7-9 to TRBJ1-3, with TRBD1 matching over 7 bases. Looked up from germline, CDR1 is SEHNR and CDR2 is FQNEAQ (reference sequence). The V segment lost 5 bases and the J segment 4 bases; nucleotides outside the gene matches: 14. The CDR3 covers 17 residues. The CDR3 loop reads CASSPLLTGPKGNTIYF. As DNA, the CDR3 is TGTGCCAGCAGCCCCCTCTTGACAGGGCCCAAAGGAAACACCATATATTTT.

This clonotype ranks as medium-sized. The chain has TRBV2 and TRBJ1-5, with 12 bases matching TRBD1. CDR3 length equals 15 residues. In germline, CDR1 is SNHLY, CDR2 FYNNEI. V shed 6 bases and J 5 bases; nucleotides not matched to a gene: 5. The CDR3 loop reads CASRDGTGGYQPQHF. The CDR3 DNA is TGTGCCAGCAGGGACGGGACAGGGGGCTATCAGCCCCAGCATTTT. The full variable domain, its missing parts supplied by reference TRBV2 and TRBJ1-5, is EPEVTQTPSHQVTQMGQEVILRCVPISNHLYFYWYRQILGQKVEFLVSFYNNEISEKSEIFDDQFSVERPDGSNFTLKIRSTKLEDSAMYFCASRDGTGGYQPQHFGDGTRLSIL.

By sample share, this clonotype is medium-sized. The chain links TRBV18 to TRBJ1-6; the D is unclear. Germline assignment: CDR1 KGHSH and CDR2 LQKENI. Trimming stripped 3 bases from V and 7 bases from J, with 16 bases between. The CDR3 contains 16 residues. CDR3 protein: CASSPPGKGRNSPLHF. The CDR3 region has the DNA TGTGCCAGCTCACCTCCCGGGAAGGGAAGAAATTCACCCCTCCACTTT.

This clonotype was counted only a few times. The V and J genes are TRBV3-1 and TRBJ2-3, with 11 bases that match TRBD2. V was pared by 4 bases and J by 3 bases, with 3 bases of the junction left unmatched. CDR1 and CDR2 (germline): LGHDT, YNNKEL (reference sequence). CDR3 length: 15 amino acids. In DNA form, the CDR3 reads TGTGCCAGCAGCCTTACTAGCGGGAGAACAGATACGCAGTATTTT. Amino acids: CASSLTSGRTDTQYF.

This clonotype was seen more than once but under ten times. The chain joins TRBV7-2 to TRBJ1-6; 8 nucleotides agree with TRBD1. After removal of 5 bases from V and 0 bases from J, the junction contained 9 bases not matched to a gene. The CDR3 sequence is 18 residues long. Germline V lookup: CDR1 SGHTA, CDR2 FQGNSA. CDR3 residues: CASSQGPGGPSYNSPLHF. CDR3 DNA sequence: TGTGCCAGCAGCCAGGGCCCAGGGGGCCCCTCCTATAATTCACCCCTCCACTTT.

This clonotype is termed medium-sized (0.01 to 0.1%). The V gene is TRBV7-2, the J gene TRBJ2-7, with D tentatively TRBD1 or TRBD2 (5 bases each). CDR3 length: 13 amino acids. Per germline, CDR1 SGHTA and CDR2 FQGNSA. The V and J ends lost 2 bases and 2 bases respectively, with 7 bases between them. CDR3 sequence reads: CASSLTGPYEQYF. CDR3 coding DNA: TGTGCCAGCAGCTTAACGGGGCCCTACGAGCAGTACTTC.

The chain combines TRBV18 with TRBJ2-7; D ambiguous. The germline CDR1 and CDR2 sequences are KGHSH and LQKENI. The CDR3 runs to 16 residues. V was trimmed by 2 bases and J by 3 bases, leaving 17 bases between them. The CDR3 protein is CASSPYGAARSYEQYF. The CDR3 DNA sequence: TGTGCCAGCTCACCATACGGTGCAGCTAGGAGCTACGAGCAGTACTTC. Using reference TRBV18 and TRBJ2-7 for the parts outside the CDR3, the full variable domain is NAGVMQNPRHLVRRRGQEARLRCSPMKGHSHVYWYRQLPEEGLKFMVYLQKENIIDESGMPKERFSAEFPKEGPSILRIQQVVRGDSAAYFCASSPYGAARSYEQYFGPGTRLTVT.

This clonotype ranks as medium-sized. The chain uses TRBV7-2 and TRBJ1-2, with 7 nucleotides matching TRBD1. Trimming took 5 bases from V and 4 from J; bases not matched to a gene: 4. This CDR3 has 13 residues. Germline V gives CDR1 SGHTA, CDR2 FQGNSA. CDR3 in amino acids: CASSLRGFYGYTF. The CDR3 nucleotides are TGTGCCAGCAGCCTCAGGGGGTTCTATGGCTACACCTTC.

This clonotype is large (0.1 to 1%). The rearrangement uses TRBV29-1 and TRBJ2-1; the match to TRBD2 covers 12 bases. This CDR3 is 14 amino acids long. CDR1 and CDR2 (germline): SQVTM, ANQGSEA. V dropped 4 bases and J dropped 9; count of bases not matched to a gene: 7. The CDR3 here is CSVVRLAGEGEQFF. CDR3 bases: TGCAGCGTTGTAAGACTAGCGGGAGAGGGTGAGCAGTTCTTC.

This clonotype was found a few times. The CDR3 sequence is CSARDSQGRFEQYF. The DNA of the CDR3 is TGCAGTGCTAGAGACAGTCAGGGTAGGTTCGAGCAGTACTTC. The rearrangement links TRBV20-1 to TRBJ2-7; D is possibly TRBD1 (5 bases). CDR1 and CDR2 (germline): DFQATT, SNEGSKA (reference sequence). This CDR3 contains 14 residues. Trimming took off 0 bases at V and 6 bases at J, with 15 bases between the two ends.

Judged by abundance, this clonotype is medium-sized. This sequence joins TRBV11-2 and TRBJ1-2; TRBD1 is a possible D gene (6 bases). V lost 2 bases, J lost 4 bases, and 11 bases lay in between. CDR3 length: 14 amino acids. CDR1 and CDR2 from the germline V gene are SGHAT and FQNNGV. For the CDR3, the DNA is TGTGCCAGCAGCTTAAATGGGGGCATCTATGGCTACACCTTC. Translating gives CASSLNGGIYGYTF. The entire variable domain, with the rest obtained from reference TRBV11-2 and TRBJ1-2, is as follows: EAGVAQSPRYKIIEKRQSVAFWCNPISGHATLYWYQQILGQGPKLLIQFQNNGVVDDSQLPKDRFSAERLKGVDSTLKIQPAKLEDSAVYLCASSLNGGIYGYTFGSGTRLTVV.

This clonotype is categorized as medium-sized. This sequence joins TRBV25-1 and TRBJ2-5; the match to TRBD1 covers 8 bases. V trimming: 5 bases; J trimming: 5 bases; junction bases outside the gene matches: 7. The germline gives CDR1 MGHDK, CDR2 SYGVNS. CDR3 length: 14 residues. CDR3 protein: CASSWTGTGETQYF. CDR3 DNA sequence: TGTGCCAGCAGTTGGACAGGGACGGGTGAGACCCAGTACTTC.

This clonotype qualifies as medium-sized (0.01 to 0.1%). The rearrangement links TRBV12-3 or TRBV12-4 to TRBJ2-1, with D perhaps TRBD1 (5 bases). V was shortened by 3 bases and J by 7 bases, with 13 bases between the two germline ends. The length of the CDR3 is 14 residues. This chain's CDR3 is CASSFRRVGNEQFF. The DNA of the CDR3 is TGTGCCAGCAGTTTTCGCAGGGTTGGGAATGAGCAGTTCTTC.

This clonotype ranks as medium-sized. CDR3 protein: CASSRGVAGIYNEQFF. The CDR3 coding sequence is TGTGCCAGCAGTCGAGGAGTGGCGGGGATTTACAATGAGCAGTTCTTC. This sequence joins TRBV7-2 and TRBJ2-1, with TRBD2 as a possible D gene (6 bases). The V gene lost 6 bases and the J gene lost 4 bases, with 19 bases spanning the gap. Germline loops: CDR1 SGHTA, CDR2 FQGNSA. CDR3 length: 16 amino acids.

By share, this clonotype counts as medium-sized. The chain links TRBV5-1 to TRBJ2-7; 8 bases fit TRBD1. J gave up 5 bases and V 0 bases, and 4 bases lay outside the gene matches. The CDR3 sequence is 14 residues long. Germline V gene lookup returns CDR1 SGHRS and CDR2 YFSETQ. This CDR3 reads CASSLAPDRDEQYF. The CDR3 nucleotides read TGCGCCAGCAGCTTGGCCCCGGACAGGGACGAGCAGTACTTC.

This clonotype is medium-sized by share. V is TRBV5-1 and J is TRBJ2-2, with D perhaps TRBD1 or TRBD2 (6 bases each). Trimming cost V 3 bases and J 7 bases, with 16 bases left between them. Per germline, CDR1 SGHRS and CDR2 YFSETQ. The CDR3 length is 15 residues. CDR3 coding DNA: TGCGCCAGCAGCTCAAGGGGGGACCCCGGCGGGGAGCTGTTTTTT. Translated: CASSSRGDPGGELFF.

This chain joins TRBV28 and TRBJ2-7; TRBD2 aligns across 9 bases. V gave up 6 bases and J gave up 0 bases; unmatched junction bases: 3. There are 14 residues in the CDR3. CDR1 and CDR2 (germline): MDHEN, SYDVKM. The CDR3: CASRPSGVSYEQYF. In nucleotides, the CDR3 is TGTGCCAGCAGACCTAGCGGGGTCTCCTACGAGCAGTACTTC.

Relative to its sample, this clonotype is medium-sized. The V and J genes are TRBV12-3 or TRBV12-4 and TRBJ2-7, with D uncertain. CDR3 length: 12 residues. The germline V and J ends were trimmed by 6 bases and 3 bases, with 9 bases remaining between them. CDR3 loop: CASSLGFYEQYF. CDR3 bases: TGTGCCAGCAGCCTTGGTTTCTACGAGCAGTACTTC.

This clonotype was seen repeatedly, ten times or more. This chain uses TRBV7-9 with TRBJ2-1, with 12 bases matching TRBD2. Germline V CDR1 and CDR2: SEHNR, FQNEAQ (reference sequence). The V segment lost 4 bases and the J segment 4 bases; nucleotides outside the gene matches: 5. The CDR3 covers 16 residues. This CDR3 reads CASSSMTSGRYNEQFF. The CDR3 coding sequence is TGTGCCAGCAGCTCAATGACTAGCGGGAGATACAATGAGCAGTTCTTC.